The 18 T cell receptor beta chains given below trace back to one sample, sequenced in a study of cytomegalovirus exposure and HLA in healthy donors. Primers included in the PCR were 60 Vbeta and 13 Jbeta primers. Generated by immunoSEQ multiplex PCR, the TCRdb table keeps only in-frame clones and is missing some. The sample records 150,000 to 200,000 clones, 65% to 85% being singletons. The sequencing input was PBMCs. The source of these receptors is a male donor in good health and CMV-seropositive.

The rearrangement uses TRBV28 and TRBJ1-2, with D unclear. The CDR3 length is 15 residues. The germline CDR1 and CDR2 sequences are MDHEN and SYDVKM. V gave up 3 bases and J gave up 4 bases, with 15 bases separating them. The CDR3: CASSFWRDIRYGYTF. The DNA of the CDR3 is TGTGCCAGCAGTTTCTGGCGGGATATCCGCTATGGCTACACCTTC.

The sample holds a few counts of this clone. The CDR3 coding sequence is TGCAGCGTTGAGGGACAGGGAAGCTCCTACAATGAGCAGTTCTTC. Encoded protein: CSVEGQGSSYNEQFF. The chain joins TRBV29-1 to TRBJ2-1, with TRBD1 matching 9 bases. The germline CDR1 and CDR2 sequences are SQVTM and ANQGSEA. V gave up 3 bases and J gave up 0 bases; unmatched junction bases: 3. CDR3 length: 15 residues.

The chain combines TRBV6-4 with TRBJ2-1; the D gene is possibly TRBD2 (5 bases). The CDR3 is 13 amino acids. Trimming shortened V by 6 bases and J by 0 bases, and 6 bases separated the two germline ends. Germline-derived CDR1 and CDR2 are MRHNA and SNTAGT. CDR3 region: CASSGLSYNEQFF. The CDR3 DNA follows: TGTGCCAGCAGCGGACTCTCCTACAATGAGCAGTTCTTC.

This clone appeared a few times. The V gene is TRBV6-6, the J gene TRBJ1-3; D gene ambiguous. Germline-derived CDR1 and CDR2 are MNHNY and SVGAGI (reference sequence). This CDR3 comprises 15 residues. V was shortened by 2 bases and J by 2 bases, with 10 bases between the two germline ends. The CDR3, as DNA: TGTGCCAGCAGTTACCGGGAGATCCCTGGAAACACCATATATTTT. Translating gives CASSYREIPGNTIYF.

This rearrangement joins TRBV14 to TRBJ1-1; D ambiguous. CDR1 SGHDN and CDR2 FVKESK come from the germline V gene. With 2 bases removed from V and 5 bases from J, the gap between germline ends came to 9 bases. The CDR3 loop spans 13 amino acids. CDR3 sequence reads: CASSQLERTEAFF. CDR3 DNA: TGTGCCAGCAGCCAACTCGAGAGGACTGAAGCTTTCTTT.

CDR3 protein: CASRPQGLAGKDNEQFF. In nucleotides, the CDR3 is TGTGCCAGTAGACCCCAGGGTTTGGCAGGGAAGGACAATGAGCAGTTCTTC. The chain joins TRBV19 to TRBJ2-1; D may be TRBD1 (5 bases). The CDR3 spans 17 residues. V was trimmed by 6 bases and J by 5 bases, leaving 23 bases between them. Germline assignment: CDR1 LNHDA and CDR2 SQIVND (reference sequence).

This chain links TRBV21-1 with TRBJ2-7; TRBD1 was called by the table and not checked on the DNA. TRBV21-1 is a pseudogene segment. This CDR3 is built from 13 residues. The CDR3: CASSRQRSYEQYF. As DNA, the CDR3 is TGTGCCAGCAGTCGACAGCGCTCCTACGAGCAGTACTTC.

This chain joins TRBV15 and TRBJ1-2; the D gene is possibly TRBD1 (6 bases). Germline V gene sequence: CDR1 LNHNV, CDR2 YYDKDF (reference sequence). This CDR3 region has 13 residues. Trimming took off 1 base at V and 8 bases at J, with 11 bases between the two ends. The CDR3 sequence: CATSRGNRAGYTF. In nucleotides, the CDR3 is TGTGCCACCAGCAGAGGGAACAGGGCCGGCTACACCTTC.

V and J are TRBV7-2 and TRBJ2-1, with D possibly TRBD1 on 5 matching bases. The CDR3 length is 15 residues. Between the trimmed V and J ends, which lost 4 bases and 3 bases, there was a span of 13 bases. Germline lookup yields CDR1 SGHTA and CDR2 FQGNSA. The CDR3 DNA reads TGTGCCAGCAGCTCCCCCCCGGACAACTACAATGAGCAGTTCTTC. The encoded protein is CASSSPPDNYNEQFF.

The chain links TRBV20-1 to TRBJ2-5; D is ambiguous. The last part of the DNA fits TRBJ2-7 better; the J call may be wrong. Germline V lookup: CDR1 DFQATT, CDR2 SNEGSKA (reference sequence). The CDR3 length is 11 residues. The CDR3 reads CSAREPYEQYF. For the CDR3, the DNA is TGCAGTGCTAGAGAACCCTACGAGCAGTACTTC.

This clone was counted only a few times. The chain combines TRBV28 with TRBJ2-7; 10 bases are a match to TRBD1. In germline, CDR1 is MDHEN, CDR2 SYDVKM. V gave up 2 bases and J gave up 0 bases; unmatched junction bases: 10. The CDR3 totals 18 residues. The CDR3 protein is CASSLLRPGDRGSYEQYF. Written as DNA, the CDR3 is TGTGCCAGCAGTTTACTCCGCCCGGGGGACAGGGGCTCCTACGAGCAGTACTTC.

The V and J genes are TRBV6-1 and TRBJ2-5; a possible D gene is TRBD2 (6 bases). The CDR3 extends over 15 amino acids. Germline V gene lookup returns CDR1 MNHNS and CDR2 SASEGT. Trimming stripped 4 bases from V and 5 bases from J, with 17 bases between. CDR3 coding DNA: TGTGCCAGCAGTGTCGTAGCGGACCCTCGGGAGACCCAGTACTTC. Its translation: CASSVVADPRETQYF.

This clone has a handful of counts. The chain has TRBV12-5 and TRBJ1-2; 7 nucleotides match TRBD1. With V trimmed by 10 bases and J by 6 bases, 17 bases remained unmatched. CDR3 size: 15 residues. Germline CDR1 is LGHNT and CDR2 is FRNRAP. The CDR3 spells CATAREAGGLHGYTF. The CDR3 DNA is TGTGCTACTGCACGAGAGGCAGGGGGTTTGCATGGCTACACCTTC.

J is TRBJ2-7 and V is TRBV27, with 12 bases identical to TRBD2. Germline lookup yields CDR1 MNHEY and CDR2 SMNVEV (reference sequence). This CDR3 has 15 residues. The J segment lost 7 bases and the V segment lost 4 bases, leaving 8 bases of the junction unmatched. The CDR3 sequence: CASSSRTSGAEEQYF. Written as DNA, the CDR3 is TGTGCCAGCAGTTCACGGACTAGCGGGGCGGAAGAGCAGTACTTC.

The chain is built from TRBV27 and TRBJ2-7; 9 nucleotides match TRBD1. This CDR3 is 14 amino acids long. V lost 4 bases to trimming and J lost 5 bases; unmatched junction nucleotides: 6. Germline V gene sequence: CDR1 MNHEY, CDR2 SMNVEV (reference sequence). The CDR3 coding sequence is TGTGCCAGCAGTTCCCCCGGGACAGGGAACGAGCAGTACTTC. This gives the protein CASSSPGTGNEQYF.

About this clone itself: The junction departs from germline at one end; a sequencing error may be responsible. This chain uses TRBV27 with TRBJ2-1; tentatively, D is TRBD1 (5 bases). There are 12 residues in the CDR3. Germline assignment: CDR1 MNHEY and CDR2 SMNVEV (reference sequence). The CDR3, as DNA: TGTGCCAGCAAAGGTGGTGGGAATGGACATGTCTTC. Its translation: CASKGGGNGHVF.

In DNA form, the CDR3 reads TGTGCCTGGCGACATTTACAGGGGTGGACTGAAGCTTTCTTT. Translated, it gives CAWRHLQGWTEAFF. The chain uses TRBV30 and TRBJ1-1; 7 bases line up with TRBD1. The V and J ends lost 5 bases and 5 bases, in that order; junction bases with no gene match: 11. The CDR3 extends over 14 amino acids. Germline V gene sequence: CDR1 GTSNPN, CDR2 SVGIG (reference sequence).

The gene calls are TRBV9 and TRBJ1-5; D not resolved. This CDR3 has 16 amino acids. V was cut by 0 bases and J by 4 bases, with 14 bases left in between. CDR1 and CDR2 from the germline V gene are SGDLS and YYNGEE. The CDR3 protein is CASSVGPSRDNQPQHF. The CDR3 coding sequence is TGTGCCAGCAGCGTAGGACCCTCGCGGGATAATCAGCCCCAGCATTTT.